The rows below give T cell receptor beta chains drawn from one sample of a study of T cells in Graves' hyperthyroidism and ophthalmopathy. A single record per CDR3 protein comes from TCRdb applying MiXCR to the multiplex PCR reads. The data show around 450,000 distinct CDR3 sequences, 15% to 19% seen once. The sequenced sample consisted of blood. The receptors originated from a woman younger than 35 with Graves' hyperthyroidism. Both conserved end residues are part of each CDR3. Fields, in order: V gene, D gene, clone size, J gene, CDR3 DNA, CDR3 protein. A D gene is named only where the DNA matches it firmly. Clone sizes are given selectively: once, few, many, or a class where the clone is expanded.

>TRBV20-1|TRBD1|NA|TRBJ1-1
TGCAGTGCTAGTCGGTTCAGGGGGCAGGGCACTGAAGCTTTCTTT
CSASRFRGQGTEAFF
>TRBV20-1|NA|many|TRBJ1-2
TGCAGTGCCCCGGACGACAGGCCAGGAAACTATGGCTACACCTTC
CSAPDDRPGNYGYTF
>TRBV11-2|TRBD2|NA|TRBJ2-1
TGTGCCAGCAGCTTAGAACCCCCTAGCGGGAGGACCCATTTGCGCTACAATGAGCAGTTCTTC
CASSLEPPSGRTHLRYNEQFF
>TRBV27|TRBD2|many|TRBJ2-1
TGTGCCAGCCGCCACCTTAGCGGGATCTTTTACAATGAGCAGTTCTTC
CASRHLSGIFYNEQFF
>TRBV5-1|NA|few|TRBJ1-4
TGCGCCAGCAGCGCCCTAGGGGGGGAAAAACTGTTTTTT
CASSALGGEKLFF
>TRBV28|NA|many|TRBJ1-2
TGTGCCAGCAGTTTTCCGAGGAGGGCCGTCCTGAACTATGGCTACACCTTC
CASSFPRRAVLNYGYTF
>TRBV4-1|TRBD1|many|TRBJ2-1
TGCGCCAGCAGCCAAGGCAGGGGGCGTTTCAATGAGCAGTTCTTC
CASSQGRGRFNEQFF
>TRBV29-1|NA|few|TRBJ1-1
TGCAGCGCTGTGGTGACCAACACTGAAGCTTTCTTT
CSAVVTNTEAFF
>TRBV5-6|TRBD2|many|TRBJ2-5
TGTGCCAGCAGCCCCCGGGAGGAGGAGACCCAGTACTTC
CASSPREEETQYF
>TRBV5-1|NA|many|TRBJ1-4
TGCGCCAGCAGCTTGGGACAGTTCGCAACTAATGAAAAACTGTTTTTT
CASSLGQFATNEKLFF
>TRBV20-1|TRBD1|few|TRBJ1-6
TGCAGTGCGCCACAGGGGGCCGGTTCACCCCTCCACTTT
CSAPQGAGSPLHF
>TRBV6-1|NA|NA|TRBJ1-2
TGTGCCAGCAGTTATAGCGGACGAGTTAACTATGGCTACACCTTC
CASSYSGRVNYGYTF
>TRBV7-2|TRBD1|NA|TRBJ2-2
TGTGCCAGCAGCCCGGGGACAGGGCACACCGGGGAGCTGTTTTTT
CASSPGTGHTGELFF
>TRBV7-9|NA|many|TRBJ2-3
TGTGCCAGCAGCCGACAACCCGGCCGTACGCAGTATTTT
CASSRQPGRTQYF
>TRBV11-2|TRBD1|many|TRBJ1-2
TGTGCCAGTCATCGGACAGGGGAAGTCTATGGCTACACCTTC
CASHRTGEVYGYTF
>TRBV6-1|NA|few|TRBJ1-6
TGTGCCAGCAGTCCTGATGCGGGGCCGGGATCACCCCTCCACTTT
CASSPDAGPGSPLHF
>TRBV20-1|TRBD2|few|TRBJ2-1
TGCAGTGCTCTCCCGACTAGCGGGAGGGCCAATGAGCAGTTCTTC
CSALPTSGRANEQFF
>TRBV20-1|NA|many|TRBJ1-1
TGCAGTGCTGCCCTGGGCGGGGACACTGAAGCTTTCTTT
CSAALGGDTEAFF
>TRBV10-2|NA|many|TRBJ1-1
TGCGCCAGCAGGTCCACGCCGAACACTGAAGCTTTCTTT
CASRSTPNTEAFF
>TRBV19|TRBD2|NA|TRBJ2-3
TGTGCCAGTAAAGCCGGGGGGGATGCAGATACGCAGTATTTT
CASKAGGDADTQYF
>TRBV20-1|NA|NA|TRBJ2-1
TGCAGTGCTCCCCGTCCTGGCCGCTATGAGCAGTTCTTC
CSAPRPGRYEQFF
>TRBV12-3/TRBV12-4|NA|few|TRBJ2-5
TGTGCCAGCAGTTCCTATTCCCCAGGGGTCCCACTGAACTTC
CASSSYSPGVPLNF
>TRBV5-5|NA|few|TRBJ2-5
TGTGCCAGCAGCGTGAGAGGGCTGGAGACCCAGTACTTC
CASSVRGLETQYF
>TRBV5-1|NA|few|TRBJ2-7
TGCGCCAGCAGCACAATTCACAGGTTCGGGTACTACGAGCAGTACTTC
CASSTIHRFGYYEQYF
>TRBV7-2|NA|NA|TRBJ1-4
TGTGCCAGCAGCTTAAACTCAGGGCGAGGGTATGAAAAACTGTTTTTT
CASSLNSGRGYEKLFF
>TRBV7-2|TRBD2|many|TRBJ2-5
TGTGCCAGCAGCTTAGCGTCGGGGGGGCGAGAGACCCAGTACTTC
CASSLASGGRETQYF
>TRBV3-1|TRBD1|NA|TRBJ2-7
TGTGCCAGCAGTTCCTCGGGACAGGGGGCTGGCGAGCAGTACTTC
CASSSSGQGAGEQYF
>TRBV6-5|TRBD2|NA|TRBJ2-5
TGTGCCAGCAGTTACTCAGCGGGGAGGGAGACCCAGTACTTC
CASSYSAGRETQYF
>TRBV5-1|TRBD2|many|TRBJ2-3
TGCGCCAGCAGCCCACTGGGGCTTAGCGGGATGACAGATACGCAGTATTTT
CASSPLGLSGMTDTQYF
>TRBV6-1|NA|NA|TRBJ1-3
TGTGCCAGCAGTCCAAGCAGGGTCGGGTGGCCAAACTCTGGAAACACCATATATTTT
CASSPSRVGWPNSGNTIYF
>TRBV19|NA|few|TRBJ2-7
TGTGCCAGTAGTTCAACCTCAGGTATCTTCTCCTACGAGCAGTACTTC
CASSSTSGIFSYEQYF
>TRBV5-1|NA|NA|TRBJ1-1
TGCGCCAGCAGGGTCCAGCAGGCCTCTGAAGCTTTCTTT
CASRVQQASEAFF